These 24 T cell receptor beta chains share one sample of origin, sequenced in a study of breast tumors, draining lymph nodes, adjacent tissues. MiXCR, applied by TCRdb to the multiplex PCR reads, yields one record per CDR3 protein. The repertoire holds about 22,000 distinct CDR3 sequences, with about 60% as singletons. What was sequenced was breast tumor tissue. Source of these receptors: a female donor with breast cancer. Some clones in this sample may be carry-over from other donors' samples.

The chain joins TRBV7-2 to TRBJ1-2; D gene uncertain. The CDR3 is 14 amino acids. V lost 4 bases to trimming and J lost 2 bases, with 11 bases between them. Germline V gene data show CDR1 as SGHTA and CDR2 as FQGNSA. The CDR3 DNA sequence: TGTGCCAGCAGCTCCGACTGGAGAAACTATGGCTACACCTTC. Protein sequence: CASSSDWRNYGYTF.

This clonotype came up once. The rearrangement uses TRBV20-1 and TRBJ1-2; a weak D match, TRBD1 (5 bases). Germline V gene data show CDR1 as DFQATT and CDR2 as SNEGSKA (reference sequence). The CDR3 spans 13 residues. V lost 0 bases to trimming and J lost 8 bases, with 13 bases between them. As DNA, the CDR3 is TGCAGTGCTAGAGATCGGGGGGGTTACGGCTACACCTTC. Encoded protein: CSARDRGGYGYTF.

With respect to this clonotype: Compared with germline, one end of the junction differs, possibly owing to a read error. The chain recombines TRBV15 with TRBJ1-6, with D uncertain. The CDR3 has 14 amino acids. Germline loops: CDR1 LNHNV, CDR2 YYDKDF (reference sequence). In nucleotides, the CDR3 is TGTGCCACGAGCAGGATCTCCTATAATTCACCCCTCCACTTT. Translating gives CATSRISYNSPLHF.

The chain employs TRBV24-1 and TRBJ1-2, with unresolved D. Germline assignment: CDR1 KGHDR and CDR2 SFDVKD. V was clipped by 4 bases and J by 5 bases, with 13 bases between them. The CDR3 sequence is 14 residues long. In DNA, the CDR3 is TGTGCCACCAGTGACCGTGACAAGGGTTATGGCTACACCTTC. This translates into CATSDRDKGYGYTF.

The chain combines TRBV12-3 or TRBV12-4 with TRBJ2-6; no firm D call. This CDR3 has 14 residues. V was shortened by 6 bases and J by 2 bases, with 8 bases between the two germline ends. The CDR3 sequence is CASSRPPGANVLTF. The DNA of the CDR3 is TGTGCCAGCAGCCGCCCTCCTGGGGCCAACGTCCTGACTTTC.

On this clonotype itself: Possible read error: a much larger clone is one base away. The final CDR3 position lacks the conserved phenylalanine or tryptophan, pointing to a likely read error. The chain is built from TRBV6-2 or TRBV6-3 and TRBJ1-2; D unresolved. CDR3 size: 11 residues. Trimming left V 5 bases short and J 4 bases short, with 5 bases between. CDR1 is MNHEY, CDR2 SVGEGT, per germline. The CDR3 DNA follows: TGTGCCAGCAGTCCGGGCTATGGCTACACCTCC. Its translation is CASSPGYGYTS.

The chain links TRBV4-1 to TRBJ2-3; unclear D gene. Trimming removed 0 bases at V and 6 bases at J, with 13 bases between. Germline V gene lookup returns CDR1 MGHRA and CDR2 YSYEKL. The CDR3 extends over 15 amino acids. The CDR3 is CASSQDGFQADTQYF. The CDR3 DNA reads TGCGCCAGCAGCCAAGACGGCTTCCAGGCGGATACGCAGTATTTT.

This clonotype was seen more than once but under ten times. The chain is built from TRBV25-1 and TRBJ2-2; a weak D match, TRBD2 (6 bases). From germline, CDR1 is MGHDK and CDR2 SYGVNS. The V gene lost 6 bases and the J gene lost 7 bases, with 9 bases spanning the gap. The CDR3 is 12 residues long. The DNA for the CDR3 is TGTGCCAGCAGCTCGGGGGTCGGGGAGCTGTTTTTT. Encoded protein: CASSSGVGELFF.

This clonotype came up many times. The genes are TRBV6-2 or TRBV6-3 and TRBJ1-3, with TRBD1 identical over 8 bases. The V segment lost 6 bases and the J segment 0 bases; nucleotides outside the gene matches: 4. Germline assignment: CDR1 MNHEY and CDR2 SVGEGT. The length of the CDR3 is 15 residues. The CDR3: CASRSGGTSGNTIYF. In DNA, the CDR3 is TGTGCCAGCAGGTCAGGGGGCACCTCTGGAAACACCATATATTTT.

Details on this clonotype: The junction departs from germline at one end; a sequencing error may be responsible. The chain has TRBV20-1 and TRBJ1-2, with 9 bases fitting TRBD1. The CDR3 sequence is 13 residues long. CDR1 and CDR2 from the germline V gene are DFQATT and SNEGSKA (reference sequence). The CDR3 is CSARTGEGYAYPF. The CDR3 nucleotides read TGCAGCGCTAGGACAGGGGAGGGCTATGCCTACCCCTTC.

This clonotype was counted once. The chain employs TRBV12-3 or TRBV12-4 and TRBJ1-5; D is uncertain. The CDR3 contains 15 residues. V was pared by 4 bases and J by 4 bases, with 14 bases between. As DNA, the CDR3 is TGTGCCAGCAGTTCCTCGTGGGGAGGAAATCAGCCCCAGCATTTT. It yields the protein CASSSSWGGNQPQHF.

The rearrangement links TRBV2 to TRBJ2-7, with D perhaps assigned TRBD1 or TRBD2 (6 bases each). The germline CDR1 and CDR2 sequences are SNHLY and FYNNEI. This CDR3 is 13 amino acids long. Trimming cost V 5 bases and J 3 bases, with 11 bases left between them. The CDR3 here is CASSQGTYYEQYF. CDR3 sequence (DNA): TGTGCCAGCAGTCAGGGGACTTACTACGAGCAGTACTTC. The whole variable domain, filled in from reference TRBV2 and TRBJ2-7, reads EPEVTQTPSHQVTQMGQEVILRCVPISNHLYFYWYRQILGQKVEFLVSFYNNEISEKSEIFDDQFSVERPDGSNFTLKIRSTKLEDSAMYFCASSQGTYYEQYFGPGTRLTVT.

The chain links TRBV5-1 to TRBJ2-7, with D unresolved. The V gene's germline CDR1 is SGHRS and CDR2 YFSETQ. Trimming left V 2 bases short and J 3 bases short, with 6 bases between. The CDR3 extends over 12 amino acids. The DNA for the CDR3 is TGCGCCAGCAGCTTTGACGGCTACGAGCAGTACTTC. Its translation: CASSFDGYEQYF.

This clonotype showed up just a few times. The chain has TRBV24-1 and TRBJ1-2; D not resolved. The CDR3 is made up of 14 amino acids. The germline gives CDR1 KGHDR, CDR2 SFDVKD. Trimming took off 1 base at V and 2 bases at J, with 7 bases between the two ends. The DNA for the CDR3 is TGTGCCACCAGTGATTTTGCACAGAACTATGGCTACACCTTC. Translating it yields CATSDFAQNYGYTF.

This clonotype was detected ten times or more. A junction boundary mismatches the germline segment, possibly from a read error. J is TRBJ2-1 and V is TRBV6-4; 10 bases match TRBD2. The germline gives CDR1 MRHNA, CDR2 SNTAGT. This CDR3 comprises 15 residues. The CDR3 DNA reads as TGTGCCAGCAGTCACTCAGCGGGGGGGTACAATGAGCAGTTCTTC. This sequence encodes CASSHSAGGYNEQFF.

The chain carries TRBV7-9 and TRBJ2-5, with a tentative D call TRBD2 (6 bases). Germline CDR1 SEHNR, CDR2 FQNEAQ (reference sequence). The V and J ends lost 7 bases and 3 bases respectively, with 12 bases between them. The CDR3 has 13 amino acids. CDR3 sequence: CASTPGGKETQYF. CDR3 nucleotides: TGTGCCAGCACCCCTGGCGGGAAAGAGACCCAGTACTTC.

V usage is TRBV12-3 or TRBV12-4 and J usage is TRBJ1-4; D possibly corresponds to TRBD1 (6 bases). Trimming removed 2 bases from V and 8 bases from J, with 12 bases in between. The CDR3 runs to 14 residues. The CDR3 protein is CASSLRGFQEKLFF. The CDR3 nucleotides read TGTGCCAGCAGTTTAAGGGGGTTTCAAGAAAAACTGTTTTTT.

This clonotype was counted at least ten times. The chain is built from TRBV11-3 and TRBJ2-7, with D maybe TRBD1 (6 bases). With 4 bases removed from V and 0 bases from J, the gap between germline ends came to 13 bases. Germline V gene sequence: CDR1 SGHNT, CDR2 YENEEA. This CDR3 region has 15 residues. The CDR3 DNA is TGTGCCAGCAGCTCCCCCCAGGGGACCTCCTACGAGCAGTACTTC. This codes for CASSSPQGTSYEQYF.

A note on this clonotype: With a much larger clone just one base away, this may be a read error. This chain links TRBV6-1 with TRBJ2-2, with TRBD1 identical over 9 bases. The CDR3 runs 15 residues. Germline assignment: CDR1 MNHNS and CDR2 SASEGT. V dropped 5 bases and J dropped 4; count of bases not matched to a gene: 5. The CDR3 nucleotides read TGTGCCAGCAGTCAAGAGACAGGGGGCACCGGGGAGCTGTTTTTT. Amino acid sequence: CASSQETGGTGELFF.

This clonotype has at least ten counts. The chain recombines TRBV20-1 with TRBJ1-1; 7 bases map to TRBD1. The CDR3 is 12 amino acids. The germline gives CDR1 DFQATT, CDR2 SNEGSKA (reference sequence). The V and J ends lost 1 base and 11 bases, in that order; junction bases with no gene match: 7. The DNA for the CDR3 is TGCAGTGCTAGAGGAGGGGGCGAGTTGGCTTTCTTT. Translated, it gives CSARGGGELAFF.

The rearrangement uses TRBV20-1 and TRBJ1-6, with unresolved D. Germline V lookup: CDR1 DFQATT, CDR2 SNEGSKA (reference sequence). This CDR3 has 12 residues. V was pared by 1 base and J by 14 bases, with 12 bases between. DNA for the CDR3: TGCAGTGCTAGAGTAGACGCTCAAACCCTCCACTTT. Translation: CSARVDAQTLHF.

This chain connects TRBV5-1 to TRBJ2-1; weak D call: TRBD1 (5 bases). Germline CDR1 and CDR2: SGHRS and YFSETQ. The CDR3 length is 15 residues. Trimming took off 0 bases at V and 5 bases at J, with 12 bases between the two ends. CDR3 in DNA: TGCGCCAGCAGCTTGGTGCAGGGCCTAAACAATGAGCAGTTCTTC. Its protein is CASSLVQGLNNEQFF.

The chain recombines TRBV29-1 with TRBJ2-5; no clear D. The CDR3 length is 11 residues. Germline V gene sequence: CDR1 SQVTM, CDR2 ANQGSEA. The V gene lost 3 bases and the J gene lost 9 bases, with 11 bases spanning the gap. The CDR3 nucleotides are TGCAGCGTTGATCTCGGGTGGTCCCAGTACTTC. Residues: CSVDLGWSQYF.

The chain employs TRBV5-1 and TRBJ2-7; perhaps D is TRBD1 or TRBD2 (5 bases each). Germline V gene lookup returns CDR1 SGHRS and CDR2 YFSETQ. This CDR3 is 13 amino acids long. Trimming took 1 base from V and 4 from J, leaving 9 bases between them. CDR3 sequence reads: CASSLLGDYEQYF. CDR3 coding DNA: TGCGCCAGCAGCTTGTTGGGGGATTACGAGCAGTACTTC.